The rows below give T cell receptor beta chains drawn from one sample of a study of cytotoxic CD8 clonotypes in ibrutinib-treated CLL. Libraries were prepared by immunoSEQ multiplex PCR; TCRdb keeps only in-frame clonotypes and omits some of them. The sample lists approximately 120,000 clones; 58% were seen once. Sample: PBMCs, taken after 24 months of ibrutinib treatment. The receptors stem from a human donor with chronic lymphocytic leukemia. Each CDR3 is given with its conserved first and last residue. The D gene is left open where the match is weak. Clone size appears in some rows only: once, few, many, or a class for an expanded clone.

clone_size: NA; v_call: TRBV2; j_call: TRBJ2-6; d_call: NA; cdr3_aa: CASRNAGTAFSGANVLTF; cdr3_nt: TGTGCCAGCAGAAACGCGGGGACAGCCTTCTCTGGGGCCAACGTCCTGACTTTC
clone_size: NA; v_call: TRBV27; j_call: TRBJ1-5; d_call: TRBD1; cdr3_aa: CASSAGTGSNQPQHF; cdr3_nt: TGTGCCAGCAGTGCCGGGACAGGGAGCAATCAGCCCCAGCATTTT
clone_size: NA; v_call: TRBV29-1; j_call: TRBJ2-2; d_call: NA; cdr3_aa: CSVGRGAGELFF; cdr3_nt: TGCAGCGTTGGAAGGGGGGCCGGGGAGCTGTTTTTT
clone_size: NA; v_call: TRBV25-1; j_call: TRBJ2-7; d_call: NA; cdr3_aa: CASSASGGGYEQYF; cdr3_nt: TGTGCCAGCAGTGCCTCGGGGGGCGGGTACGAGCAGTACTTC
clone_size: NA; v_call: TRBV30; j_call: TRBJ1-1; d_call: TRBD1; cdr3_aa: CAWSVSGGGKTEAFF; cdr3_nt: TGTGCCTGGAGTGTCTCGGGAGGGGGCAAAACTGAAGCTTTCTTT
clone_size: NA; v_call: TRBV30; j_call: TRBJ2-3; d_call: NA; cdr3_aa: CAWSVGLASDTQYF; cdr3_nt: TGTGCCTGGAGTGTAGGGCTAGCATCAGATACGCAGTATTTT
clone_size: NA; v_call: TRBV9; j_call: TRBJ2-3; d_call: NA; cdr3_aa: CASSEGPDTQYF; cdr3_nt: TGTGCCAGCAGTGAGGGGCCAGATACGCAGTATTTT
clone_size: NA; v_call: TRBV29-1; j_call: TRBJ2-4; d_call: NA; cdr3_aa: CSVEGNGTPELAKNIQYF; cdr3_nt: TGCAGCGTTGAAGGGAACGGGACTCCCGAGCTAGCCAAAAACATTCAGTACTTC
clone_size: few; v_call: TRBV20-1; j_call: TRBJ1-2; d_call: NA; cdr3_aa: CSASVVGRYTF; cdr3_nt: TGCAGTGCTAGCGTGGTGGGCCGCTACACCTTC
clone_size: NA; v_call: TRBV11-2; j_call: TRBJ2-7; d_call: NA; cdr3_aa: CASSFWDISYEQYF; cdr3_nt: TGTGCCAGCAGCTTCTGGGACATCTCCTACGAGCAGTACTTC
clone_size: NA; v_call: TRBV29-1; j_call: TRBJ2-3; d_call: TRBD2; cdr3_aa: CSVKKLADLTDTQYF; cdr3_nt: TGCAGCGTTAAAAAACTAGCGGACCTCACAGATACGCAGTATTTT
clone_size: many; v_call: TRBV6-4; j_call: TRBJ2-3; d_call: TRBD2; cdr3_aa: CASSDSGLAGGTDTQYF; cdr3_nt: TGTGCCAGCAGTGACTCGGGGCTAGCGGGGGGCACAGATACGCAGTATTTT
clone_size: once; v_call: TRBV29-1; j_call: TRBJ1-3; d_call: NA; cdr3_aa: CSVAFSGNTIYF; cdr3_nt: TGCAGCGTTGCGTTCTCTGGAAACACCATATATTTT
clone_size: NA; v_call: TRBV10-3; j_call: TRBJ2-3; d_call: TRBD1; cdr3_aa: CAISESWQGADTQYF; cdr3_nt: TGTGCCATCAGTGAGTCGTGGCAGGGGGCAGATACGCAGTATTTT
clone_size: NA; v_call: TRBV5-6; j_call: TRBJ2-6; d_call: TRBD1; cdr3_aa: CASSQGAGGANVLTF; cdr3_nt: TGTGCCAGCAGCCAGGGGGCGGGAGGGGCCAACGTCCTGACTTTC
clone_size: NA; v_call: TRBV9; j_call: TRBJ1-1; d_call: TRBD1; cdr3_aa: CASSTRQGGTEAFF; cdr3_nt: TGTGCCAGCAGCACCAGACAGGGTGGCACTGAAGCTTTCTTT
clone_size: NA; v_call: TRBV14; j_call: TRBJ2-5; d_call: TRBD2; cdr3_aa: CASSPGTSGAQYF; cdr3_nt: TGTGCCAGCAGCCCTGGGACGAGCGGGGCCCAGTACTTC
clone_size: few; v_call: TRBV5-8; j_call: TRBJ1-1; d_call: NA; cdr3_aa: CASSLALRQDTEAFF; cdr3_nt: TGTGCCAGCAGCTTGGCCTTAAGACAGGACACTGAAGCTTTCTTT
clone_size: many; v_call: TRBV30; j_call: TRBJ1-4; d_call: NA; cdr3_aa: CAWGLRQEKLFF; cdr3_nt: TGTGCCTGGGGCCTCCGGCAAGAAAAACTGTTTTTT
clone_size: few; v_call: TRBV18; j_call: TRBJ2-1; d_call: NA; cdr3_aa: CASSPPGGGEQFF; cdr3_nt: TGTGCCAGCTCACCACCCGGGGGCGGTGAGCAGTTCTTC
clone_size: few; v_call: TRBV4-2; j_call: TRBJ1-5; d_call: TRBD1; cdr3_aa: CASSQGGWTGNQPQHF; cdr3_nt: TGTGCCAGCAGCCAGGGCGGGTGGACAGGGAATCAGCCCCAGCATTTT
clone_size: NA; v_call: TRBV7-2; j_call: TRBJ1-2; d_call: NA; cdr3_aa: CASGAGTYGYTF; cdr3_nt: TGTGCCAGCGGGGCAGGGACCTATGGCTACACCTTC
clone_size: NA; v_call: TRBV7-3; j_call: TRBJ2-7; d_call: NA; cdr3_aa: CASRGCRTDYEQYF; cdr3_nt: TGTGCCAGCAGGGGTTGCCGGACCGACTACGAGCAGTACTTC
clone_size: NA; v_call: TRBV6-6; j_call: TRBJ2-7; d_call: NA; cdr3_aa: CASRRQYEQYF; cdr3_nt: TGTGCCAGCAGAAGACAGTACGAGCAGTACTTC
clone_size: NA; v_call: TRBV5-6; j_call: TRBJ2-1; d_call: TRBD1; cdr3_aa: CASSHTGTDERQFF; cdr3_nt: TGTGCCAGCAGCCACACCGGGACAGACGAGAGGCAGTTCTTC
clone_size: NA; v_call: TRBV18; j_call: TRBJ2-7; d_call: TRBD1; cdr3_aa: CASSPDRVSDEQYF; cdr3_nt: TGTGCCAGCTCACCCGACAGGGTTTCCGACGAGCAGTACTTC
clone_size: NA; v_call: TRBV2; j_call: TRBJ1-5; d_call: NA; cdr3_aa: CASSEWAFGLASNQPQHF; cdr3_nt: TGTGCCAGCAGTGAATGGGCGTTTGGCCTTGCCTCCAATCAGCCCCAGCATTTT
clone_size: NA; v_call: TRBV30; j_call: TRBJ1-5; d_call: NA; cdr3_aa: CAWSTGEEPQHF; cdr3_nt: TGTGCCTGGAGTACGGGGGAGGAGCCCCAGCATTTT
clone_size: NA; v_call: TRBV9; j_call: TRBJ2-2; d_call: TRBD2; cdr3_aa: CASSVDLAVTGELFF; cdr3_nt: TGTGCCAGCAGCGTAGATCTAGCGGTCACCGGGGAGCTGTTTTTT
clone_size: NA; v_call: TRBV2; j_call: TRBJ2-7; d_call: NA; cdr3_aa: CASNRGDYEQYF; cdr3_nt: TGTGCCAGCAATCGAGGGGACTACGAGCAGTACTTC
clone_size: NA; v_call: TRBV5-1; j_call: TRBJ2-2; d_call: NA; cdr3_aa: CASSELDTGELFF; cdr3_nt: TGCGCCAGCAGCGAGCTAGACACCGGGGAGCTGTTTTTT
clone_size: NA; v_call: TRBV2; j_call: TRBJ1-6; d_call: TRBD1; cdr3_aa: CASSEAGTGSSYNSPLHF; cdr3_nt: TGTGCCAGCAGTGAAGCCGGGACAGGGAGCTCCTATAATTCACCCCTCCACTTT
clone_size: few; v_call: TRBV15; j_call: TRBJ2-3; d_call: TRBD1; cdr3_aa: CATSRGRQGAGDTQYF; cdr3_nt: TGTGCCACCAGCAGAGGAAGGCAGGGGGCAGGAGATACGCAGTATTTT
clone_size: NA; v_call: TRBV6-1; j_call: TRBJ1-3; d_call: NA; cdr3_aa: CASTEWGGNTIYF; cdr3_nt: TGTGCCAGCACAGAATGGGGTGGAAACACCATATATTTT
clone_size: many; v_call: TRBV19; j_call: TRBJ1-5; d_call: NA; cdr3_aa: CASGGYGQPQHF; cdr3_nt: TGTGCCAGCGGGGGATACGGTCAGCCCCAGCATTTT
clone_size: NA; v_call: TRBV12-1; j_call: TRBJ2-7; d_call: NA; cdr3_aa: CASSSEQYF; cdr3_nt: TGTGCCAGCAGTTCCGAGCAGTACTTC
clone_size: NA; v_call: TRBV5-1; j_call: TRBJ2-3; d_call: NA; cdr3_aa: CASTWGGSTDTQYF; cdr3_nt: TGCGCCAGCACCTGGGGCGGAAGCACAGATACGCAGTATTTT
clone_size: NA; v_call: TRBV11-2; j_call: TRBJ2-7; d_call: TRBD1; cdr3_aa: CASSLQGGLNDEQYF; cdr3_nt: TGTGCCAGCAGCCTACAGGGGGGACTTAATGACGAGCAGTACTTC
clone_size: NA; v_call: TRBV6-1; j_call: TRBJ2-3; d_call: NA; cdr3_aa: CASSMGGADTQYF; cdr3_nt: TGTGCCAGCAGTATGGGGGGGGCCGATACGCAGTATTTT
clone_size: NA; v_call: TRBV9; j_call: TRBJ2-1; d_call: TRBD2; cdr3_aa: CASSVGGISGGADVIF; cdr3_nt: TGTGCCAGCAGCGTAGGCGGGATCAGCGGGGGGGCCGATGTAATCTTC
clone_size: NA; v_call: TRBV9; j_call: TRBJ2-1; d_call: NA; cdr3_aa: CASSVGGAYFDEQFF; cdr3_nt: TGTGCCAGCAGCGTAGGGGGGGCCTACTTCGATGAGCAGTTCTTC
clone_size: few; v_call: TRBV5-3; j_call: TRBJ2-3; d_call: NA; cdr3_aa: CARSGLGASSTDTQYF; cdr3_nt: TGTGCCAGAAGCGGACTCGGAGCGAGTAGCACAGATACGCAGTATTTT
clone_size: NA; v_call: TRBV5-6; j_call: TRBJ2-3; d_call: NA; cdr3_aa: CASRPRTPDTQYF; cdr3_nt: TGTGCCAGCAGACCGCGGACCCCAGATACGCAGTATTTT
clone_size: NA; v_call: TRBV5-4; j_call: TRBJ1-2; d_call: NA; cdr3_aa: CASSLADGTNFGYTF; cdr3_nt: TGTGCCAGCAGCTTGGCCGACGGAACTAACTTTGGCTACACCTTC
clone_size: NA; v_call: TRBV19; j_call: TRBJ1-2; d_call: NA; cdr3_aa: CASSKGPGGGYTF; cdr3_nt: TGTGCCAGTAGTAAAGGCCCTGGTGGGGGCTACACCTTC
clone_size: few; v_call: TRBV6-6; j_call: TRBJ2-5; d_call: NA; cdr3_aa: CASRPQGGVETQYF; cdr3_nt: TGTGCCAGCAGGCCCCAGGGGGGGGTAGAGACCCAGTACTTC
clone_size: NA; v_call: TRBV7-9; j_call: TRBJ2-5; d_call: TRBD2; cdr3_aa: CATGLAGAGGTQYF; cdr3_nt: TGTGCCACGGGACTAGCGGGGGCCGGGGGGACCCAGTACTTC
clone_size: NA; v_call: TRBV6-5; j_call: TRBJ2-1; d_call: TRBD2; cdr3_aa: CASTVAGGHGEQFF; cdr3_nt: TGTGCCAGCACCGTAGCGGGGGGGCATGGTGAGCAGTTCTTC
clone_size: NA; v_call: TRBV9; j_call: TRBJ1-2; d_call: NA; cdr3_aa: CASSVDQINTNYGYTF; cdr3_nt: TGTGCCAGCAGCGTAGACCAGATAAATACTAACTATGGCTACACCTTC
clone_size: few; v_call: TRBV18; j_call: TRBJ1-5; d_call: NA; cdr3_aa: CASSPSDGITGQPQHF; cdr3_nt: TGTGCCAGCTCACCTAGCGACGGTATTACTGGTCAGCCCCAGCATTTT
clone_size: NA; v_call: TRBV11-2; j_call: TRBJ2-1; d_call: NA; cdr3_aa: CASSLGSGWVNEQFF; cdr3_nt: TGTGCCAGCAGCTTAGGTAGCGGTTGGGTCAATGAGCAGTTCTTC
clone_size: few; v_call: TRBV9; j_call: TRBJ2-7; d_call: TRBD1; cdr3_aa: CASSFGTGVYEQYF; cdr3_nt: TGTGCCAGCAGCTTCGGGACAGGGGTGTACGAGCAGTACTTC
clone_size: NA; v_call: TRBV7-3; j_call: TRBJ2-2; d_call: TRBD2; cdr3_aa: CASSRTSDTGELFF; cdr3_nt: TGTGCCAGCAGCCGGACTAGCGACACCGGGGAGCTGTTTTTT
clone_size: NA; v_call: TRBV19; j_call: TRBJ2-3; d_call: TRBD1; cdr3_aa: CASGTGVTDTQYF; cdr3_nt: TGTGCCAGCGGGACAGGGGTTACAGATACGCAGTATTTT